This TCR beta chain comes out of a study of blood T cells in healthy people across ages. Through a sample-barcoded 5' primer and a J-beta primer mix, a second PCR was run for 7 to 11 cycles. TCRdb independently ran MiXCR on the 5' RACE reads; one entry per CDR3 protein. The sample has about 1,500,000 distinct CDR3 sequences, approximately 42% seen once. The CDR3 is made up of 14 amino acids. Between the trimmed V and J ends, which lost 3 bases and 6 bases, there was a span of 14 bases. Per the germline V gene, CDR1 is MDHEN and CDR2 is SYDVKM. The rearrangement uses TRBV28 and TRBJ1-1; TRBD1 might be the D (6 bases). The sample taken for sequencing was blood. The source is a woman in her late teens or twenties in good health. This chain's CDR3 is CASSLGGGRAEAFF. The CDR3 DNA follows: TGTGCCAGCAGTTTGGGAGGGGGGAGAGCTGAAGCTTTCTTT.